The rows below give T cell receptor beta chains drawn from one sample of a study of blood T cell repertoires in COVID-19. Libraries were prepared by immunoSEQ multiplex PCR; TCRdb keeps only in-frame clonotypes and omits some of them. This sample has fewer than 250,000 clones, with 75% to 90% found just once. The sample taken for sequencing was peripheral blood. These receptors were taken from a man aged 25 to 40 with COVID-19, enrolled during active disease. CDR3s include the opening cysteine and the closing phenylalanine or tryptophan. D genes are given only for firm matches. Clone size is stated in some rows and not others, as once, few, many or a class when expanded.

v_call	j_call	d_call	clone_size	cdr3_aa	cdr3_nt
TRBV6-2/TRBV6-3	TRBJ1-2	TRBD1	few	CASSWKPGQGLNYGYTF	TGTGCCAGCAGTTGGAAACCGGGACAGGGCCTAAACTATGGCTACACCTTC
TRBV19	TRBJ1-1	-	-	CASSIAPGLMNTEAFF	TGTGCCAGTAGTATAGCCCCAGGGCTGATGAACACTGAAGCTTTCTTT
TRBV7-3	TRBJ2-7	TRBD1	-	CASSSDRVIGEQYF	TGTGCCAGCAGCTCTGACAGGGTAATCGGCGAGCAGTACTTC
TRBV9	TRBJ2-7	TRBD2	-	CASSPSSGVTYEQYF	TGTGCCAGCAGCCCCTCTAGCGGGGTTACCTACGAGCAGTACTTC
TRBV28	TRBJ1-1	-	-	CASSFTGKSTEAFF	TGTGCCAGCAGTTTTACAGGGAAATCCACTGAAGCTTTCTTT
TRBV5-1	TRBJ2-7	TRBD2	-	CASSLVSGKSYEQYF	TGCGCCAGCAGCTTAGTAAGCGGGAAGTCTTACGAGCAGTACTTC
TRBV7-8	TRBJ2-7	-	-	CASSFTLLAPGSYEQYF	TGTGCCAGCAGCTTTACCCTCTTAGCTCCGGGATCCTACGAGCAGTACTTC
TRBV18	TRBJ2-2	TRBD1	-	CASPGSSGTGPGELFF	TGTGCCAGCCCCGGGTCCTCCGGGACAGGTCCCGGGGAGCTGTTTTTT
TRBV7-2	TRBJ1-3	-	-	CASSLTTGLISGNTIYF	TGTGCCAGCAGCTTAACAACGGGACTAATTTCCGGAAACACCATATATTTT
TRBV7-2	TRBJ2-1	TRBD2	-	CASSLDSGGTSGRGEQFF	TGTGCCAGCAGCTTAGATTCGGGAGGGACTAGCGGGAGGGGTGAGCAGTTCTTC
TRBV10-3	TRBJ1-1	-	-	CAIRQGLNTEAFF	TGTGCCATCAGGCAGGGCTTGAACACTGAAGCTTTCTTT
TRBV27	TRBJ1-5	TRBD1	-	CASSLWAGGNQPQHF	TGTGCCAGCAGTTTATGGGCAGGGGGAAATCAGCCCCAGCATTTT
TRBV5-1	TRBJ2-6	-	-	CASSLIEGANVLTF	TGCGCCAGCAGCCTAATTGAGGGGGCCAACGTCCTGACTTTC
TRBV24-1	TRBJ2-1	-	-	CATSDYVGAQFF	TGTGCCACCAGTGATTACGTCGGTGCACAGTTCTTC
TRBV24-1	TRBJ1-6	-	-	CATSDSYNSPLHF	TGTGCCACCAGTGACAGCTATAATTCACCCCTCCACTTT
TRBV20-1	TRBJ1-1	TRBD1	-	CSASAPGTGGGWGTEAFF	TGCAGTGCTAGTGCCCCCGGGACAGGGGGCGGCTGGGGCACTGAAGCTTTCTTT
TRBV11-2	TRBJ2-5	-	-	CASSLDHGGPRTQYF	TGTGCCAGCAGCTTAGATCACGGGGGTCCTCGGACCCAGTACTTC
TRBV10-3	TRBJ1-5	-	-	CAISETNQPQHF	TGTGCCATCAGTGAAACAAATCAGCCCCAGCATTTT
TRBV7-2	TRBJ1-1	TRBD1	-	CASSPQDPTGTTEAFF	TGTGCCAGCAGCCCCCAGGACCCGACAGGGACCACTGAAGCTTTCTTT
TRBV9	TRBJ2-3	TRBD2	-	CASSARDSGGPSTDTQYF	TGTGCCAGCAGCGCAAGAGATAGCGGGGGGCCGAGCACAGATACGCAGTATTTT
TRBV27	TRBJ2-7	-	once	CASSLSIGGSYEQYF	TGTGCCAGCAGTTTATCGATAGGCGGATCCTACGAGCAGTACTTC
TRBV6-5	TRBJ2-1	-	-	CASRETGRTNEQFF	TGTGCCAGCAGAGAGACAGGTCGAACCAATGAGCAGTTCTTC
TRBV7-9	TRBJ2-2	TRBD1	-	CASSSRTGGETGELFF	TGTGCCAGCAGCTCCCGGACAGGGGGCGAAACCGGGGAGCTGTTTTTT
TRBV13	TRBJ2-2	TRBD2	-	CASSLLAGGPSGELFF	TGTGCCAGCAGCTTACTCGCGGGAGGGCCCTCGGGGGAGCTGTTTTTT
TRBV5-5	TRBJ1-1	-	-	CASSLWSGTEAFF	TGTGCCAGCAGCTTGTGGAGTGGCACTGAAGCTTTCTTT
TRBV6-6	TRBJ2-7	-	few	CASSLLANEQYF	TGTGCCAGCAGTCTACTAGCTAACGAGCAGTACTTC
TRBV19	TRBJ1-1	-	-	CASTPTRQIRREAFF	TGTGCCAGTACCCCCACAAGACAGATTCGGCGTGAAGCTTTCTTT
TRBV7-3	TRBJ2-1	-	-	CASSPLAQDEQFF	TGTGCCAGCAGCCCCTTAGCTCAAGATGAGCAGTTCTTC
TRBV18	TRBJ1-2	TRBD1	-	CASSPPTGDYGYTF	TGTGCCAGCTCACCACCGACAGGGGACTATGGCTACACCTTC
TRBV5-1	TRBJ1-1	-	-	CASSLAGSEAFF	TGCGCCAGCAGCTTGGCCGGGTCTGAAGCTTTCTTT
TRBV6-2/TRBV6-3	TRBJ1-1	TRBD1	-	CASSYSTRPGTGLTEAFF	TGTGCCAGCAGTTACTCGACTCGTCCTGGGACAGGACTCACTGAAGCTTTCTTT
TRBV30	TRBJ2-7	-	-	CACVKGGLYEQYF	TGTGCCTGCGTAAAGGGAGGCCTCTACGAGCAGTACTTC
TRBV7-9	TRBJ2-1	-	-	CASSTPQGRVYNEQFF	TGTGCCAGCAGCACCCCTCAGGGAAGGGTCTACAATGAGCAGTTCTTC
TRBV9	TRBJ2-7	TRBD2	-	CASSVGTSESEQYF	TGTGCCAGCAGCGTAGGGACTAGCGAGAGCGAGCAGTACTTC
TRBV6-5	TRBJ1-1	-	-	CASSTVNTEAFF	TGTGCCAGCTCGACAGTGAACACTGAAGCTTTCTTT
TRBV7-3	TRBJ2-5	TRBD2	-	CASSLGLAGAVGTQYF	TGTGCCAGCAGCTTGGGACTAGCGGGGGCAGTTGGGACCCAGTACTTC
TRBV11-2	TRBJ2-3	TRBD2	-	CASSPSGGVLTDTQYF	TGTGCCAGCAGCCCTAGCGGGGGGGTCTTGACAGATACGCAGTATTTT
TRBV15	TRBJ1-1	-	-	CATSRELRVNTEAFF	TGTGCCACCAGCAGAGAATTGAGAGTGAACACTGAAGCTTTCTTT
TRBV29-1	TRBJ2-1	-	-	CSNLGGQNNEQFF	TGCAGCAACCTAGGGGGACAAAACAATGAGCAGTTCTTC
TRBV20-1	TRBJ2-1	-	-	CSARDRGEQFF	TGCAGTGCTAGAGATCGAGGGGAGCAGTTCTTC
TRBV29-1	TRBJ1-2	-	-	CSVEQERDYGYTF	TGCAGCGTTGAGCAGGAGAGGGACTATGGCTACACCTTC
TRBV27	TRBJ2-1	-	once	CASSVQGWSSYNEQFF	TGTGCCAGCAGTGTACAGGGCTGGTCTTCCTACAATGAGCAGTTCTTC
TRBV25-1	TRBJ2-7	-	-	CASSGAGSLYEQYF	TGTGCCAGCAGTGGCGCGGGAAGTCTCTACGAGCAGTACTTC
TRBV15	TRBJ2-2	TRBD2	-	CATSSGTSGFGELFF	TGTGCCACCAGCAGCGGGACTAGCGGGTTCGGGGAGCTGTTTTTT
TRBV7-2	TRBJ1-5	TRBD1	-	CASSLGQPQGQPQHF	TGTGCCAGCAGCTTGGGACAGCCGCAGGGACAGCCCCAGCATTTT
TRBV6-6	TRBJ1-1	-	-	CASSYQGNTEAFF	TGTGCCAGCAGTTACCAGGGTAACACTGAAGCTTTCTTT
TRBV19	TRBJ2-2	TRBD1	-	CASRDTGAPTGELFF	TGTGCCAGTAGGGATACAGGGGCTCCCACCGGGGAGCTGTTTTTT
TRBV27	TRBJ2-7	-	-	CASSPSSGTRSYEQYF	TGTGCCAGCAGTCCATCCTCCGGGACTCGCTCCTACGAGCAGTACTTC